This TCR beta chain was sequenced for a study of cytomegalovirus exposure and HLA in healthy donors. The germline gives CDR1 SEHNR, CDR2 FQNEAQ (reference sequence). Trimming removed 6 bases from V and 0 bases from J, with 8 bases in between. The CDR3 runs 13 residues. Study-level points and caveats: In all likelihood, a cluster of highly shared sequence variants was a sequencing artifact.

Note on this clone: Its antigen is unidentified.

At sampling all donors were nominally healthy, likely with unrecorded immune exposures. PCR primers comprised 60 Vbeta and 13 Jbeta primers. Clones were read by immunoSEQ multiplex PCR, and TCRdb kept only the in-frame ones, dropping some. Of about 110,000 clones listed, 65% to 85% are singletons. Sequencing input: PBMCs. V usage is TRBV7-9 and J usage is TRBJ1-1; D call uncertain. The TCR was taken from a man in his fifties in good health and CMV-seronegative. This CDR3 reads CASRMTLNTEAFF. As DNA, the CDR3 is TGTGCCAGCAGAATGACATTGAACACTGAAGCTTTCTTT.